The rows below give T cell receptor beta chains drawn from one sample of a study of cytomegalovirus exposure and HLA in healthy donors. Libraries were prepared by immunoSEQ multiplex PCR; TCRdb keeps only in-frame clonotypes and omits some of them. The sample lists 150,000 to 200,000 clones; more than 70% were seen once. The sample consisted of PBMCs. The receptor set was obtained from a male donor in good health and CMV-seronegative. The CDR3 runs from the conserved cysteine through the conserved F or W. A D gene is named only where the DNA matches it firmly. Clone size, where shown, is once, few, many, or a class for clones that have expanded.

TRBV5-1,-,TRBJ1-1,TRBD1,TGCGCCAGCAGCCGGACAGGGTTTGTTGAGAACACTGAAGCTTTCTTT,CASSRTGFVENTEAFF
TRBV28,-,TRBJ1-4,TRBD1,TGTGCCAGCAGTTCTTGGGACAGTTATAATGAAAAACTGTTTTTT,CASSSWDSYNEKLFF
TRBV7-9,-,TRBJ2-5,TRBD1,TGTGCCAGCAGCGCGACAGGGGGAGAGACCCAGTACTTC,CASSATGGETQYF
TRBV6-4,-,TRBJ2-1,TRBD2,TGTGCCAGCAGCGAGGAAAGCGGGGGGGCGGCCAATGAGCAGTTCTTC,CASSEESGGAANEQFF
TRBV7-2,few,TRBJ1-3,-,TGTGCCAGCAGCTTAGTGGGGGGGTCAGGAAACACCATATATTTT,CASSLVGGSGNTIYF
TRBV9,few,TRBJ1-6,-,TGTGCCAGCAGCAAAGGGGCAGGGATCCCTAATTCACCCCTCCACTTT,CASSKGAGIPNSPLHF
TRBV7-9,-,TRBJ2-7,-,TGTTCCAGCAGCAGCGGGTTGGAGCAGTACTTC,CSSSSGLEQYF
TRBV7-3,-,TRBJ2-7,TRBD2,TGTGCCAGCAGCAGAGGACTAGCGGGACTCCACGAGCAGTACTTC,CASSRGLAGLHEQYF
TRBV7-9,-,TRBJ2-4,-,TGTGCCAGCAGCTTGGGTACACAGCTAGCCAAAAACATTCAGTACTTC,CASSLGTQLAKNIQYF
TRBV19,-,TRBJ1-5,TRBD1,TGTGCCAGTAGTATGGCTGGACAGGGAAGTCAGCCCCAGCATTTT,CASSMAGQGSQPQHF